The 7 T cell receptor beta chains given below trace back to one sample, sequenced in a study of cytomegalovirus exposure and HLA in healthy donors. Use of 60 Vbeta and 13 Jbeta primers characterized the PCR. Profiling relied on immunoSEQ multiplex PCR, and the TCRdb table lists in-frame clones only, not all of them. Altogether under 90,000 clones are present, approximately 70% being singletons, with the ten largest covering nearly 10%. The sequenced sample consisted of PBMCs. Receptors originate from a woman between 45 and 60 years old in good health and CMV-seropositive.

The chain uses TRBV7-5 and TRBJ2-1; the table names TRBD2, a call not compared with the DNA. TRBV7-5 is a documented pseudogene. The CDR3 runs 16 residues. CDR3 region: CARSLLCGRACNEQFF. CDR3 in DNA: TGTGCCAGAAGCTTACTATGTGGGAGGGCCTGCAATGAGCAGTTCTTC.

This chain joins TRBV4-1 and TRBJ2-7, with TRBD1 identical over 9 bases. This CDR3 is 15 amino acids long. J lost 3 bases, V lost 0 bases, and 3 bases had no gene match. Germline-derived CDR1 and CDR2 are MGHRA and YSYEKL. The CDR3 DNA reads TGCGCCAGCAGCCAAGAGGAGACAGGGGGCTACGAGCAGTACTTC. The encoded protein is CASSQEETGGYEQYF.

Written as DNA, the CDR3 is TGTGCCAGCAGTAGTGACTATAACTATGGCTACACCTTC. Encoded protein: CASSSDYNYGYTF. V gene TRBV6-5 combines with J gene TRBJ1-2; no firm D call. The CDR3 length is 13 residues. The V gene's germline CDR1 is MNHEY and CDR2 SVGAGI. Between the trimmed V and J ends, which lost 5 bases and 1 base, there was a span of 8 bases.

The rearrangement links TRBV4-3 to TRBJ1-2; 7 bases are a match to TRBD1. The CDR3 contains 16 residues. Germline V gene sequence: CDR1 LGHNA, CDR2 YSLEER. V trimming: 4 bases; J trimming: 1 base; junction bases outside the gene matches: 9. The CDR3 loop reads CASSRLQTGLNYGYTF. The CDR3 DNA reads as TGCGCCAGCAGCCGACTACAGACAGGGCTTAACTATGGCTACACCTTC.

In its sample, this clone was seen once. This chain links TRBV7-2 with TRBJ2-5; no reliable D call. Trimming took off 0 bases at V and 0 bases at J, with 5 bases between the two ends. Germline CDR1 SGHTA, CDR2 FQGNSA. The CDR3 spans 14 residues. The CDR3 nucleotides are TGTGCCAGCAGCTTAGCAGCGCACCAAGAGACCCAGTACTTC. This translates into CASSLAAHQETQYF.

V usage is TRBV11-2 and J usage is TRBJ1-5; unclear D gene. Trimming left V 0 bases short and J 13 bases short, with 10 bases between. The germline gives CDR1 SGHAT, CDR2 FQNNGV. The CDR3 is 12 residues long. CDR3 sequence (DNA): TGTGCCAGCAGCTTAGATAACAGCTTACAGCATTTT. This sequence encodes CASSLDNSLQHF.

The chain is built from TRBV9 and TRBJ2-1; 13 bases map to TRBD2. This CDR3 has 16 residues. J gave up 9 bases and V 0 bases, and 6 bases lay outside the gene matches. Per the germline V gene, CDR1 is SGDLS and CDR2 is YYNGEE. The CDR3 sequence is CASSVGLAGGGAEQFF. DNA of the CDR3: TGTGCCAGCAGCGTAGGACTAGCGGGGGGAGGAGCTGAGCAGTTCTTC.